A selection of T cell receptor beta chains follows, all from one sample in a study of response to subunit inactivated influenza vaccine. TCRdb processed the RT-PCR reads anew with MiXCR; each CDR3 protein has one entry. Altogether around 200,000 distinct CDR3 sequences are present, around 9.2% being singletons, with the ten largest covering roughly 10%. Sequencing was performed on non-naive T cells sorted from PBMCs, taken on the day of vaccination. The receptors come from a man between 45 and 60 years old who received an inactivated influenza vaccine. CDR3s include the opening cysteine and the closing phenylalanine or tryptophan. The D gene is left open where the match is weak. Only part of the rows carry a size: once, few, many, or a class if the clone is expanded.

j_call v_call clone_size d_call cdr3_aa cdr3_nt
TRBJ1-1 TRBV5-1 . . CASSQDSVNTEAFF TGCGCCAGCAGTCAGGACAGCGTGAACACTGAAGCTTTCTTT
TRBJ2-3 TRBV10-3 . . CAINPDRSTDTQYF TGTGCCATCAACCCCGACAGAAGCACAGATACGCAGTATTTT
TRBJ1-2 TRBV12-3/TRBV12-4 few . CASSSHSYGYTF TGTGCCAGCAGTTCCCACAGCTATGGCTACACCTTC
TRBJ2-5 TRBV29-1 few . CSVDSQGQETQYF TGCAGCGTAGACAGTCAGGGGCAAGAGACCCAGTACTTC
TRBJ2-3 TRBV29-1 many TRBD2 CSVEVSSSGRTDTQYF TGCAGCGTTGAAGTCTCTTCTAGCGGACGCACAGATACGCAGTATTTT
TRBJ2-5 TRBV15 few . CATSRDPGTAQETQYF TGTGCCACCAGCAGAGATCCGGGAACAGCGCAAGAGACCCAGTACTTC
TRBJ2-1 TRBV30 many . CAWREPYRVEQFF TGTGCCTGGAGGGAGCCCTATAGGGTCGAGCAGTTCTTC
TRBJ2-1 TRBV10-1 few TRBD1 CASSDDRGPYNEQFF TGCGCCAGCAGCGACGACAGGGGACCTTACAATGAGCAGTTCTTC
TRBJ2-7 TRBV2 few TRBD2 CASSRRSGSTGEQYF TGTGCCAGCAGCCGCAGGAGCGGGAGCACGGGCGAGCAGTACTTC
TRBJ2-5 TRBV12-3/TRBV12-4 . . CASSSMQETQYF TGTGCCAGCTCATCAATGCAGGAGACCCAGTACTTC
TRBJ2-1 TRBV4-3 . . CASSRLVGQPSSYNEQFF TGCGCCAGCAGCCGATTAGTAGGACAGCCCAGCTCCTACAATGAGCAGTTCTTC
TRBJ2-1 TRBV9 . . CASSVETNIDEQFF TGTGCCAGCAGCGTAGAAACTAACATAGATGAGCAGTTCTTC
TRBJ2-1 TRBV19 . . CAGSQGEGLGEQFF TGTGCCGGTAGTCAGGGGGAGGGGTTAGGTGAGCAGTTCTTC
TRBJ1-2 TRBV28 many TRBD1 CASSAPRQGAGYGYTF TGTGCCAGCAGTGCGCCCCGACAGGGGGCTGGCTATGGCTACACCTTC
TRBJ2-3 TRBV6-1 many . CASKKWGDTDTQYF TGTGCCAGCAAGAAGTGGGGGGACACAGATACGCAGTATTTT
TRBJ2-3 TRBV29-1 many TRBD2 CSVVDPGGSTDTQYF TGCAGCGTTGTCGATCCGGGAGGGAGCACAGATACGCAGTATTTT
TRBJ2-1 TRBV7-2 few TRBD2 CASSVPGLVYNEQFF TGTGCCAGCAGCGTGCCGGGACTAGTCTACAATGAGCAGTTCTTC
TRBJ2-7 TRBV28 few TRBD2 CASRSPGLRFYEQYF TGTGCCAGCAGATCACCGGGACTACGCTTCTACGAGCAGTACTTC
TRBJ2-1 TRBV10-3 few . CAISESTGRDPYNEQFF TGTGCCATCAGTGAGTCGACAGGGCGGGACCCCTACAATGAGCAGTTCTTC
TRBJ1-4 TRBV20-1 . TRBD1 CSARRGGTVNEKLFF TGCAGTGCTAGAAGGGGGGGGACAGTCAATGAAAAACTGTTTTTT
TRBJ1-1 TRBV29-1 many TRBD1 CSADSFHRGGEAFF TGCAGCGCCGATTCTTTTCACAGGGGCGGTGAAGCTTTCTTT
TRBJ2-1 TRBV7-2 few TRBD2 CASSLGREGANEQFF TGTGCCAGCAGCTTAGGTCGGGAGGGCGCGAATGAGCAGTTCTTC
TRBJ2-3 TRBV7-2 few . CASSVGGRNPSTDTQYF TGTGCCAGCAGCGTAGGGGGTCGCAACCCTAGCACAGATACGCAGTATTTT
TRBJ2-7 TRBV11-2 . TRBD2 CASSPTTSGGEQYF TGTGCCAGCAGCCCAACGACTAGCGGGGGAGAGCAGTACTTC
TRBJ2-1 TRBV20-1 . . CSASVSAADSYNEQFF TGCAGTGCTAGTGTGTCGGCAGCCGACTCCTACAATGAGCAGTTCTTC
TRBJ1-2 TRBV12-3/TRBV12-4 many . CASSFPGAHLYGYTF TGTGCCAGCAGTTTTCCAGGGGCCCACTTGTATGGCTACACCTTC
TRBJ2-2 TRBV14 . . CASSQDTATPGELFF TGTGCCAGCAGCCAAGATACGGCTACTCCCGGGGAGCTGTTTTTT
TRBJ2-1 TRBV6-4 few . CASSPKGPSDEQFF TGTGCCAGCAGTCCAAAGGGACCCTCGGATGAGCAGTTCTTC
TRBJ2-3 TRBV28 few TRBD2 CASSNLAGAADTQYF TGTGCCAGCAGTAATTTAGCGGGAGCAGCAGATACGCAGTATTTT
TRBJ2-7 TRBV3-1 few . CASSQRQAFYEQYF TGTGCCAGCAGCCAAAGACAGGCTTTCTACGAGCAGTACTTC
TRBJ2-7 TRBV18 . TRBD2 CASSPPSSSGPSEQYF TGTGCCAGCTCACCACCAAGTTCTAGCGGCCCTAGTGAGCAGTACTTC
TRBJ1-3 TRBV12-3/TRBV12-4 many . CASSAGLSSGNTIYF TGTGCCAGCAGCGCCGGACTCTCCTCTGGAAACACCATATATTTT
TRBJ2-1 TRBV5-1 many TRBD2 CASSPGGLGENNEQFF TGCGCCAGCAGCCCTGGAGGACTAGGAGAAAACAATGAGCAGTTCTTC
TRBJ2-3 TRBV11-2 few . CASSTNGLANRLDTQYF TGTGCCAGCAGCACAAACGGCCTAGCGAATCGGTTAGATACGCAGTATTTT
TRBJ2-5 TRBV24-1 . . CATSDFKAGQETQYF TGTGCCACCAGTGATTTTAAGGCGGGACAAGAGACCCAGTACTTC
TRBJ2-2 TRBV5-1 . . CASSLVFARNTGELFF TGCGCCAGCAGCTTGGTGTTCGCGAGGAACACCGGGGAGCTGTTTTTT
TRBJ2-7 TRBV25-1 . . CASRMTGSYEQYF TGTGCCAGCCGCATGACGGGCTCCTACGAGCAGTACTTC
TRBJ2-2 TRBV6-1 . TRBD1 CASSTRTGKRTGELFF TGTGCCAGCAGTACCCGGACAGGGAAGAGGACCGGGGAGCTGTTTTTT
TRBJ1-5 TRBV25-1 many . CASSDAGRNQPQHF TGTGCCAGCAGTGACGCGGGGCGCAATCAGCCCCAGCATTTT
TRBJ1-5 TRBV28 . . CASSLSGRLRLRDQPQHF TGTGCCAGCAGTTTATCGGGCAGGCTACGCTTAAGGGATCAGCCCCAGCATTTT
TRBJ2-4 TRBV5-1 many . CASSLRGMNIQYF TGCGCCAGCAGCTTGCGGGGGATGAACATTCAGTACTTC
TRBJ1-6 TRBV6-1 few . CASSDPKGRPTRNSPLHF TGTGCCAGCAGTGATCCGAAGGGGCGTCCAACCCGAAATTCACCCCTCCACTTT
TRBJ2-5 TRBV24-1 few . CATSDLSGTSRGETQYF TGTGCCACCAGTGATTTATCCGGGACCTCGAGAGGGGAGACCCAGTACTTC
TRBJ2-7 TRBV20-1 . . CSQKGAGEQYF TGCAGCCAGAAGGGAGCAGGTGAGCAGTACTTC
TRBJ1-5 TRBV20-1 . . CSVEEPGRSNQPQHF TGCAGTGTTGAGGAACCGGGACGGAGCAATCAGCCCCAGCATTTT
TRBJ2-4 TRBV6-5 many TRBD2 CASSLGTSGKNIQYF TGTGCCAGCAGTTTAGGGACTAGCGGGAAAAACATTCAGTACTTC
TRBJ1-6 TRBV20-1 . . CSARPRGDSPLHF TGCAGTGCGCGCCCCCGGGGAGATTCACCCCTCCACTTT
TRBJ2-7 TRBV20-1 few TRBD2 CSARDMSGSPYEQYF TGCAGTGCTAGAGATATGAGCGGGAGTCCCTACGAGCAGTACTTC
TRBJ2-5 TRBV18 . TRBD2 CASSQGREETQYF TGTGCCAGCTCACAGGGGAGGGAAGAGACCCAGTACTTC
TRBJ2-1 TRBV24-1 many TRBD2 CATSDGGAYNEQFF TGTGCCACCAGTGACGGGGGGGCCTACAATGAGCAGTTCTTC
TRBJ1-1 TRBV7-2 many TRBD1 CASGKGAMNTEAFF TGTGCCAGCGGAAAGGGGGCGATGAACACTGAAGCTTTCTTT
TRBJ1-2 TRBV7-2 many . CASSLVWGEDYGYTF TGTGCCAGCAGCTTAGTTTGGGGAGAAGACTATGGCTACACCTTC